The 21 T cell receptor beta chains presented below share a single source sample, sequenced in a study of control samples from healthy donors and cancer patients (dated by TCRdb to the early 2020s). Libraries were made using the immunoSEQ multiplex PCR assay. TCRdb limited this immuneACCESS table to in-frame rearrangements with V and J called. A share of clones is missing; checked studies link under half to unresolved V genes, and the rest is unexplained. Within this sample are about 110,000 clones, with about 80% of them counted one time only. The ten largest clones capture 6.5% of the sample. The sample consisted of blood. The receptors shown here come from a man younger than 35 in good health.

A few counts support this clone. V gene TRBV25-1 combines with J gene TRBJ2-5; D is unresolved. V lost 1 base and J 3 bases, leaving 6 bases between the germline ends. The germline CDR1 and CDR2 sequences are MGHDK and SYGVNS. This CDR3 contains 13 residues. The CDR3: CASSESQKETQYF. DNA of the CDR3: TGTGCCAGCAGTGAATCACAAAAAGAGACCCAGTACTTC.

Concerning this clone: This same CDR3 is encoded by further DNA sequences in the sample. V gene TRBV5-1 combines with J gene TRBJ2-3; 7 bases align to TRBD1. CDR1 is SGHRS and CDR2 is YFSETQ in the germline V gene. The V segment lost 2 bases and the J segment 0 bases; nucleotides outside the gene matches: 12. This CDR3 has 18 amino acids. CDR3 in amino acids: CASSFTTLTGSSTDTQYF. In DNA form, the CDR3 reads TGCGCCAGCAGCTTTACCACCCTGACAGGGTCTAGCACAGATACGCAGTATTTT.

This clone came up once. This sequence joins TRBV28 and TRBJ1-6; no clear D gene. Looked up from germline, CDR1 is MDHEN and CDR2 is SYDVKM. The CDR3 consists of 16 residues. Trimming took off 4 bases at V and 2 bases at J, with 12 bases between the two ends. CDR3 loop: CASSYPRGTYNSPLHF. DNA of the CDR3: TGTGCCAGCAGTTACCCCCGGGGAACCTATAATTCACCCCTCCACTTT.

V and J are TRBV3-1 (or the pseudogene TRBV3-2) and TRBJ1-3, with a tentative D call TRBD1 (6 bases). CDR1 and CDR2 (germline): LGHDT, YNNKEL (reference sequence). The CDR3 covers 16 residues. V was trimmed by 0 bases and J by 4 bases, leaving 13 bases between them. This chain's CDR3 is CASSQEIGQGGNTIYF. DNA of the CDR3: TGTGCCAGCAGCCAAGAAATCGGCCAGGGGGGAAACACCATATATTTT.

The chain combines TRBV4-2 with TRBJ2-7; D perhaps matches TRBD2 (6 bases). Trimming removed 0 bases at V and 10 bases at J, with 16 bases between. Germline V lookup: CDR1 LGHNA, CDR2 YNFKEQ. This CDR3 is 14 amino acids long. The chain's CDR3 is CASSQDSSVGGQYF. CDR3 bases: TGTGCCAGCAGCCAAGATTCCAGCGTGGGGGGACAGTACTTC.

The rearrangement uses TRBV11-3 and TRBJ2-7; D may be TRBD1 (5 bases). This CDR3 is built from 14 residues. Germline V gene lookup returns CDR1 SGHNT and CDR2 YENEEA. The CDR3 here is CANIRVRWRDEQYV. The CDR3 nucleotides are TGTGCTAATATCAGGGTTAGGTGGAGAGACGAGCAGTACGTC.

The J gene is TRBJ2-1, the V gene TRBV27; tentatively, D is TRBD1 (7 bases). V lost 0 bases to trimming and J lost 9 bases, with 15 bases between them. CDR3 length: 15 amino acids. Per germline, CDR1 MNHEY and CDR2 SMNVEV (reference sequence). CDR3 sequence (DNA): TGTGCCAGCAGTTTATCGAGGAGGGGGCAGGGTGAGCAGTTCTTC. It translates to CASSLSRRGQGEQFF.

V is TRBV6-2 or TRBV6-3 and J is TRBJ2-7; D possibly corresponds to TRBD1 (6 bases). Germline assignment: CDR1 MNHEY and CDR2 SVGEGT. The CDR3 loop spans 15 amino acids. Between the trimmed V and J ends, which lost 2 bases and 4 bases, there was a span of 15 bases. CDR3 coding DNA: TGTGCCAGCAGTTACGACAGGACGAATGGATACGAGCAGTACGTC. It translates to CASSYDRTNGYEQYV.

The rearrangement joins TRBV29-1 to TRBJ1-1; D gene uncertain. Germline V gives CDR1 SQVTM, CDR2 ANQGSEA. Trimming left V 4 bases short and J 0 bases short, with 3 bases between. This CDR3 comprises 11 residues. The DNA for the CDR3 is TGCAGCGTTGTGCTGAACACTGAAGCTTTCTTT. It yields the protein CSVVLNTEAFF.

The count of this clone is one. This chain connects TRBV18 to TRBJ1-3; 8 bases align to TRBD1. V was pared by 8 bases and J by 3 bases, with 6 bases of the junction left unmatched. The CDR3 loop spans 14 amino acids. Germline CDR1 is KGHSH and CDR2 is LQKENI. The CDR3 sequence is CASERTGSGNTIYF. For the CDR3, the DNA is TGTGCCAGCGAGAGGACAGGGAGTGGAAACACCATATATTTT.

The rearrangement joins TRBV3-1 (or the pseudogene TRBV3-2) to TRBJ2-5; 7 nucleotides align to TRBD2. V lost 5 bases to trimming and J lost 1 base; unmatched junction nucleotides: 10. There are 16 residues in the CDR3. Per the germline V gene, CDR1 is LGHDT and CDR2 is YNNKEL (reference sequence). The CDR3, as DNA: TGTGCCAGCAGCACCCGGACTAGTTGGAGCCAAGAGACCCAGTACTTC. Translated: CASSTRTSWSQETQYF.

This chain links TRBV28 with TRBJ2-3, with D possibly being TRBD2 (6 bases). With 5 bases removed from V and 2 bases from J, the gap between germline ends came to 14 bases. Germline-derived CDR1 and CDR2 are MDHEN and SYDVKM. The CDR3 spans 15 residues. The CDR3 DNA is TGTGCCAGCAGTCCCGGGACTTCCTTCACAGATACGCAGTATTTT. Translated: CASSPGTSFTDTQYF.

The V gene is TRBV6-5, the J gene TRBJ1-6, with 9 bases fitting TRBD1. CDR1 is MNHEY, CDR2 SVGAGI, per germline. This CDR3 spans 13 amino acids. The J segment lost 10 bases and the V segment lost 7 bases, leaving 5 bases of the junction unmatched. The CDR3 DNA is TGTGCCAGCACGGACAGGGGCCCCTCACCCCTCCACTTT. Residues: CASTDRGPSPLHF.

This chain connects TRBV30 to TRBJ2-3, with 9 bases fitting TRBD1. The CDR3 is 15 residues long. Looked up from germline, CDR1 is GTSNPN and CDR2 is SVGIG (reference sequence). V lost 3 bases, J lost 2 bases, and 6 bases stayed unmatched. The CDR3 DNA reads TGTGCCTGGAGGGGACAGGGCACTTCCACAGATACGCAGTATTTT. Amino acids: CAWRGQGTSTDTQYF.

In its sample, this clone was seen once. The rearrangement links TRBV19 to TRBJ2-3; 7 positions match TRBD2. This CDR3 has 15 amino acids. CDR1 LNHDA and CDR2 SQIVND come from the germline V gene (reference sequence). V dropped 11 bases and J dropped 1; count of bases not matched to a gene: 12. The CDR3 region has the DNA TGTGCCTCCAGGGAGGGGACCTCTGGCACAGATACGCAGTATTTT. It translates to CASREGTSGTDTQYF.

V is TRBV19 and J is TRBJ2-3; 9 nucleotides agree with TRBD2. After removal of 4 bases from V and 1 base from J, the junction contained 0 bases not matched to a gene. Germline CDR1 is LNHDA and CDR2 is SQIVND (reference sequence). The CDR3 has 14 residues. CDR3 region: CASSSGRGTDTQYF. In DNA, the CDR3 is TGTGCCAGTAGTAGCGGGAGGGGCACAGATACGCAGTATTTT.

There are a few counts of this clone. The chain is built from TRBV19 and TRBJ1-4; D unclear. This CDR3 is built from 16 residues. Per germline, CDR1 LNHDA and CDR2 SQIVND (reference sequence). V was pared by 3 bases and J by 5 bases, with 16 bases between. The CDR3 spells CASSILLTGFNEKLFF. The CDR3 nucleotides are TGTGCCAGTAGTATCCTCCTGACGGGCTTCAATGAAAAACTGTTTTTT. The full variable domain, completed using reference TRBV19 and TRBJ1-4, is DGGITQSPKYLFRKEGQNVTLSCEQNLNHDAMYWYRQDPGQGLRLIYYSQIVNDFQKGDIAEGYSVSREKKESFPLTVTSAQKNPTAFYLCASSILLTGFNEKLFFGSGTQLSVL.

This chain joins TRBV30 and TRBJ1-1; 9 nucleotides align to TRBD1. Germline CDR1 and CDR2: GTSNPN and SVGIG (reference sequence). After removal of 4 bases from V and 0 bases from J, the junction contained 21 bases not matched to a gene. The CDR3 is 20 residues long. CDR3 loop: CAWTAFTGGGFRGMNTEAFF. For the CDR3, the DNA is TGTGCCTGGACCGCATTTACAGGGGGCGGGTTCCGCGGGATGAACACTGAAGCTTTCTTT.

The rearrangement uses TRBV29-1 and TRBJ1-4; D not resolved. With 7 bases removed from V and 3 bases from J, the gap between germline ends came to 12 bases. Per the germline V gene, CDR1 is SQVTM and CDR2 is ANQGSEA. The CDR3 is made up of 13 amino acids. The CDR3 region is CSAKGLPNEKLFF. CDR3 DNA: TGCAGCGCCAAGGGTTTACCTAATGAAAAACTGTTTTTT.

For the CDR3, the DNA is TGTGCCAGTAGTATCTTGTACAAAATAAACGGCAATCAGCCCCAGCATTTT. It specifies CASSILYKINGNQPQHF. The chain combines TRBV19 with TRBJ1-5; D gene unclear. CDR3 length: 17 amino acids. The V end lost 3 bases, the J end lost 2 bases, and 17 bases lay between the germline ends. Germline CDR1 LNHDA, CDR2 SQIVND (reference sequence).

The rearrangement uses TRBV6-5 and TRBJ2-7; TRBD1 is a possible D gene (5 bases). The CDR3 length is 14 residues. The germline gives CDR1 MNHEY, CDR2 SVGAGI. Deletions cut 0 bases from V and 2 bases from J, with 8 bases between. The CDR3 loop reads CASSYSRQTYEQYF. Written as DNA, the CDR3 is TGTGCCAGCAGTTACTCCCGACAGACCTACGAGCAGTACTTC.